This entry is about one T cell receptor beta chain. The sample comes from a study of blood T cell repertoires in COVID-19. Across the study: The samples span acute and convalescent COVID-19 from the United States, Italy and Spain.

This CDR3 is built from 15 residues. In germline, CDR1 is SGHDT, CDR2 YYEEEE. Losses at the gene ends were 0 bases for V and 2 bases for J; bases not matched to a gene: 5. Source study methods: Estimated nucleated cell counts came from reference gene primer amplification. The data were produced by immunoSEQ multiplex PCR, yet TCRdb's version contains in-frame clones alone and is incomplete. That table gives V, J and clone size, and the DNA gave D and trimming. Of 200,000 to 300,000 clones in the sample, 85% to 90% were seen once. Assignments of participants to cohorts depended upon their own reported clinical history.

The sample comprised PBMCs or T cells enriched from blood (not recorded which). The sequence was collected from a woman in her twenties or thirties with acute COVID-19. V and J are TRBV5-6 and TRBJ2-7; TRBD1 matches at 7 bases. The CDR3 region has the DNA TGTGCCAGCAGCTTGGGGCGGACAGGAGCCTACGAGCAGTACTTC. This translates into CASSLGRTGAYEQYF.